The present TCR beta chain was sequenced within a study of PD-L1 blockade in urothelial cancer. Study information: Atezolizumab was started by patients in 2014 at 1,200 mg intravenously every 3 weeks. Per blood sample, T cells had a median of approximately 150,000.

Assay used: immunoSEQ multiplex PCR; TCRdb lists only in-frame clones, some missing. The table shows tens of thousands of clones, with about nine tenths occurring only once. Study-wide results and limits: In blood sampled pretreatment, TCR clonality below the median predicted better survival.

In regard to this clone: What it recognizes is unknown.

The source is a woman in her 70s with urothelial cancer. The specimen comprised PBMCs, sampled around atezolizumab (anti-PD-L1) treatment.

The CDR3 bases are TGTGCCAGCAGCTTGGGATCCGGGGCGGGGGAGACCCAGTACTTC. This codes for CASSLGSGAGETQYF. J is TRBJ2-5 and V is TRBV7-6; maybe TRBD2 (6 bases). Per germline, CDR1 SGHVS and CDR2 FNYEAQ. The CDR3 runs to 15 residues. V shed 3 bases and J shed 5 bases, with 16 bases lying between them.